This TCR beta chain stems from a study of a mutant IDH1 vaccine in newly diagnosed glioma. In the study overall: Vaccination began 4-6 weeks post radiotherapy alone, or with temozolomide cycles.

Comments on this clone: Its antigen is currently unknown.

The CDR3 sequence is 15 residues long. V lost 5 bases and J 0 bases, leaving 14 bases between the germline ends. Germline lookup yields CDR1 GTSNPN and CDR2 SVGIG (reference sequence). Assay used: immunoSEQ multiplex PCR; TCRdb lists only in-frame clones, some missing. The sample lists about 48,000 clones; 65% to 80% were seen once. The sample's time point: week 35, safety follow-up. Doses comprised 300 ug of mutant IDH1 20-mer peptide each, plus topical imiquimod. The TCR comes from a middle-aged man with glioma. The chain combines TRBV30 with TRBJ2-1; D unresolved. The specimen was PBMCs, collected from a glioma patient whose treatment included an IDH1 peptide vaccine. The CDR3 DNA reads TGTGCCTGGCAAGGATCCCCCGTCTCCTACAATGAGCAGTTCTTC. It specifies CAWQGSPVSYNEQFF.